Listed here are 16 T cell receptor beta chains from one sample, sequenced in a study of CD8+ T cells in alopecia areata. RNA extraction was followed by reverse transcription into cDNA, which acted as the sequencing template. Sequencing used immunoSEQ multiplex PCR; TCRdb keeps in-frame clones, though not all of them. There are 85,000 to 110,000 clones in the sample; more than 75% occur only once, and 8.5% to 14% lies in the top ten. The treatment denotes: oral pan-JAK inhibitor, 5-10 mg twice daily. The specimen was CD8+ T cells sorted from blood, collected at roughly week 30, from a patient treated with tofacitinib. These TCRs come from a human donor with alopecia areata.

The rearrangement joins TRBV30 to TRBJ2-7; 9 nucleotides align to TRBD2. The germline CDR1 and CDR2 sequences are GTSNPN and SVGIG (reference sequence). The CDR3 covers 12 residues. V shed 7 bases and J 4 bases; nucleotides not matched to a gene: 5. The CDR3 DNA reads TGTGCCTCCTCGACTAGCGGTTACGAGCAGTACTTC. Translating it yields CASSTSGYEQYF.

The gene calls are TRBV2 and TRBJ2-1; 12 bases line up with TRBD2. Germline values: CDR1 SNHLY, CDR2 FYNNEI. V trimming: 4 bases; J trimming: 10 bases; junction bases outside the gene matches: 2. The CDR3 is 13 residues long. The CDR3 spells CASSVTSGREQFF. In DNA, the CDR3 is TGTGCCAGCAGTGTAACTAGCGGGAGGGAGCAGTTCTTC.

This chain connects TRBV30 to TRBJ2-3; TRBD2 matches 10 bases. Unmatched junction bases numbered 7, after V lost 4 bases and J lost 0 bases. Germline CDR1 and CDR2: GTSNPN and SVGIG (reference sequence). CDR3 size: 16 residues. The CDR3 coding sequence is TGTGCCTGGAAGAAGGGACTAGCGTATAGCACAGATACGCAGTATTTT. Its protein is CAWKKGLAYSTDTQYF.

The V and J genes are TRBV7-9 and TRBJ1-2; no clear D. V shed 1 base and J shed 6 bases, with 6 bases lying between them. The germline V gene encodes CDR1 SEHNR and CDR2 FQNEAQ (reference sequence). The CDR3 spans 12 residues. As DNA, the CDR3 is TGTGCCAGCAGCTTAGGGCAGAATGGCTACACCTTC. Translation: CASSLGQNGYTF. Full variable domain (outside the CDR3, taken from reference TRBV7-9 and TRBJ1-2): DTGVSQNPRHKITKRGQNVTFRCDPISEHNRLYWYRQTLGQGPEFLTYFQNEAQLEKSRLLSDRFSAERPKGSFSTLEIQRTEQGDSAMYLCASSLGQNGYTFGSGTRLTVV.

The gene calls are TRBV10-3 and TRBJ2-3, with D possibly being TRBD2 (5 bases). The CDR3 has 16 amino acids. Germline V gene sequence: CDR1 ENHRY, CDR2 SYGVKD. V was clipped by 0 bases and J by 6 bases, with 16 bases between them. CDR3 in amino acids: CAISESTATSDDTQYF. CDR3 nucleotide sequence: TGTGCCATCAGTGAGTCGACGGCAACTAGTGATGATACGCAGTATTTT.

The V gene is TRBV7-9, the J gene TRBJ1-1; 7 bases fit TRBD1. The germline V gene has CDR1 SEHNR and CDR2 FQNEAQ (reference sequence). Unmatched junction bases numbered 9, after V lost 5 bases and J lost 6 bases. This CDR3 contains 14 residues. CDR3 amino acids: CASSTTTGVAEAFF. DNA of the CDR3: TGTGCCAGCAGCACCACAACAGGGGTTGCTGAAGCTTTCTTT. Filled out from reference TRBV7-9 and TRBJ1-1, the complete variable domain reads DTGVSQNPRHKITKRGQNVTFRCDPISEHNRLYWYRQTLGQGPEFLTYFQNEAQLEKSRLLSDRFSAERPKGSFSTLEIQRTEQGDSAMYLCASSTTTGVAEAFFGQGTRLTVV.

The chain couples TRBV6-1 to TRBJ1-1, with a possible D match to TRBD1 (5 bases). The CDR3 loop spans 13 amino acids. CDR1 and CDR2 from the germline V gene are MNHNS and SASEGT. The germline V and J ends were trimmed by 4 bases and 3 bases, with 9 bases remaining between them. The CDR3 protein is CASSAQDYTEAFF. CDR3 nucleotide sequence: TGTGCCAGCAGTGCACAGGATTACACTGAAGCTTTCTTT.

V gene TRBV6-1 combines with J gene TRBJ2-7, with D unresolved. The ends were cut back, 3 bases at V and 5 bases at J, with 23 bases in the middle. Per the germline V gene, CDR1 is MNHNS and CDR2 is SASEGT. The CDR3 covers 17 residues. The CDR3 spells CASSDGPRLSRRDEQYF. The CDR3 nucleotides read TGTGCCAGCAGTGATGGCCCTCGGCTCTCACGAAGGGACGAGCAGTACTTC.

Only one count was recorded for this clone. V is TRBV7-9 and J is TRBJ2-3; TRBD2 matches at 7 bases. Trimming at V came to 2 bases and at J to 4 bases, leaving 9 bases not matched to a gene. Per the germline V gene, CDR1 is SEHNR and CDR2 is FQNEAQ (reference sequence). This CDR3 comprises 16 residues. CDR3 in DNA: TGTGCCAGCAGCTTACCAGGATGGGGGGGTGCAGATACGCAGTATTTT. Its protein is CASSLPGWGGADTQYF.

The rearrangement links TRBV4-1 to TRBJ2-7; maybe TRBD2 (5 bases). V shed 0 bases and J shed 3 bases, with 12 bases lying between them. The CDR3 totals 15 residues. Germline V gives CDR1 MGHRA, CDR2 YSYEKL. For the CDR3, the DNA is TGCGCCAGCAGCCAAGATACGGGATCCGACTACGAGCAGTACTTC. This gives the protein CASSQDTGSDYEQYF.

The chain is built from TRBV5-4 and TRBJ1-6; unclear D gene. The CDR3 has 9 amino acids. Germline-derived CDR1 and CDR2 are SGHNT and YYREEE (reference sequence). The germline V and J ends were trimmed by 7 bases and 12 bases, with 5 bases remaining between them. CDR3 in amino acids: CASGRPLHF. CDR3 nucleotides: TGTGCCAGCGGGAGACCCCTCCACTTT.

The chain uses TRBV7-9 and TRBJ2-3; no firm D call. Germline values: CDR1 SEHNR, CDR2 FQNEAQ (reference sequence). This CDR3 region has 14 residues. Trimming cost V 1 base and J 7 bases, with 12 bases left between them. CDR3 DNA: TGTGCCAGCAGCTTAGACGATTATCGGAATACGCAGTATTTT. Protein sequence: CASSLDDYRNTQYF. Using reference TRBV7-9 and TRBJ2-3 for the parts outside the CDR3, the full variable domain is DTGVSQNPRHKITKRGQNVTFRCDPISEHNRLYWYRQTLGQGPEFLTYFQNEAQLEKSRLLSDRFSAERPKGSFSTLEIQRTEQGDSAMYLCASSLDDYRNTQYFGPGTRLTVL.

The rearrangement uses TRBV10-3 and TRBJ2-2; TRBD2 aligns across 8 bases. This CDR3 has 17 residues. Germline V lookup: CDR1 ENHRY, CDR2 SYGVKD. V dropped 8 bases and J dropped 6; count of bases not matched to a gene: 17. CDR3 protein: CAISSPGSGSWAGELFF. In DNA form, the CDR3 reads TGTGCCATCTCATCCCCTGGGAGCGGGAGTTGGGCCGGGGAGCTGTTTTTT.

V gene TRBV7-9 combines with J gene TRBJ2-3, with a possible D match to TRBD2 (5 bases). This CDR3 region has 15 residues. Trimming left V 4 bases short and J 2 bases short, with 13 bases between. Per germline, CDR1 SEHNR and CDR2 FQNEAQ (reference sequence). CDR3 residues: CASSYGVGNTDTQYF. As DNA, the CDR3 is TGTGCCAGCAGCTACGGGGTCGGGAACACAGATACGCAGTATTTT.

The chain couples TRBV14 to TRBJ2-3, with D perhaps given as TRBD1 or TRBD2 (5 bases each). CDR3 length: 12 residues. V was shortened by 3 bases and J by 8 bases, with 9 bases between the two germline ends. The germline V gene has CDR1 SGHDN and CDR2 FVKESK. CDR3 nucleotides: TGTGCCAGCAGCCAGGGGGATAGTACGCAGTATTTT. It encodes CASSQGDSTQYF.

The genes are TRBV5-4 and TRBJ2-7; tentative D call: TRBD2 (6 bases). Trimming took off 3 bases at V and 1 base at J, with 14 bases between the two ends. Germline V gene lookup returns CDR1 SGHNT and CDR2 YYREEE (reference sequence). The CDR3 runs to 15 residues. DNA of the CDR3: TGTGCCAGCAGCTCCCCGCGGGGCAGTTCCTACGAGCAGTACTTC. It encodes CASSSPRGSSYEQYF.